The 25 T cell receptor beta chains below come from one sample, sequenced in a study of PD-1 blockade in classical Hodgkin lymphoma. Time point of the sample: cycle 4 day 1 (C4D1), after 5 to 7 weeks of nivolumab. Each patient's relapse followed autologous stem cell transplantation, and brentuximab vedotin exposure varied. TCRdb's copy holds only in-frame clones and misses some; the assay was immunoSEQ multiplex PCR. Of about 28,000 clones listed, around four fifths were seen once; the top ten hold 15% to 20%. The sample in question was peripheral blood mononuclear cells (PBMCs), obtained before the fourth cycle of nivolumab. The source is a human donor with classical Hodgkin lymphoma.

The gene calls are TRBV14 and TRBJ2-1; 11 bases fit TRBD2. V lost 4 bases, J lost 5 bases, and 16 bases stayed unmatched. The germline V gene has CDR1 SGHDN and CDR2 FVKESK. This CDR3 spans 19 amino acids. For the CDR3, the DNA is TGTGCCAGCAGCCCGAGACCGTGGCTAGCGGGAGGATGGAACAATGAGCAGTTCTTC. This sequence encodes CASSPRPWLAGGWNNEQFF.

The J gene is TRBJ2-7, the V gene TRBV18, with a tentative D call TRBD2 (5 bases). V was cut by 4 bases and J by 5 bases, with 12 bases left in between. The V gene's germline CDR1 is KGHSH and CDR2 LQKENI. This CDR3 spans 13 amino acids. The CDR3 DNA follows: TGTGCCAGCTCACTATCTCCCGGGGACGAGCAGTACTTC. Encoded protein: CASSLSPGDEQYF.

The V call is TRBV29-1, the J call TRBJ2-1; no clear D. The length of the CDR3 is 10 residues. Per germline, CDR1 SQVTM and CDR2 ANQGSEA. V was shortened by 4 bases and J by 9 bases, with 7 bases between the two germline ends. The CDR3 DNA reads TGCAGCGTTGTCGTGGTTGAGCAGTTCTTC. It is translated as CSVVVVEQFF.

The chain recombines TRBV5-4 with TRBJ2-5; D is unresolved. The CDR3 contains 13 residues. The germline V and J ends were trimmed by 0 bases and 2 bases, with 5 bases remaining between them. CDR1 is SGHNT and CDR2 is YYREEE in the germline V gene (reference sequence). The CDR3 DNA is TGTGCCAGCAGCTTGGTACAGCAAGAGACCCAGTACTTC. Protein sequence: CASSLVQQETQYF. Full variable domain (rest looked up from reference TRBV5-4 and TRBJ2-5): ETGVTQSPTHLIKTRGQQVTLRCSSQSGHNTVSWYQQALGQGPQFIFQYYREEENGRGNFPPRFSGLQFPNYSSELNVNALELDDSALYLCASSLVQQETQYFGPGTRLLVL.

This clone showed up just a few times. V gene TRBV7-2 combines with J gene TRBJ2-2; TRBD2 matches at 11 bases. Losses at the gene ends were 1 base for V and 5 bases for J; bases not matched to a gene: 3. The CDR3 is 16 residues long. CDR1 and CDR2 (germline): SGHTA, FQGNSA. This CDR3 reads CASSLVAGGRTGELFF. The CDR3 region has the DNA TGTGCCAGCAGCTTAGTAGCGGGAGGGCGTACCGGGGAGCTGTTTTTT.

This chain connects TRBV2 to TRBJ1-4, with 8 bases that match TRBD1. The CDR3 sequence is 19 residues long. Germline values: CDR1 SNHLY, CDR2 FYNNEI. V lost 2 bases and J lost 0; bases outside the gene matches: 11. The CDR3 spells CASSEQMTGALATNEKLFF. The CDR3 DNA reads as TGTGCCAGCAGTGAACAAATGACAGGGGCTCTGGCAACTAATGAAAAACTGTTTTTT.

This clone was found once. The genes are TRBV29-1 and TRBJ2-7, with 8 bases matching TRBD1. Germline loops: CDR1 SQVTM, CDR2 ANQGSEA. CDR3 length: 13 amino acids. V lost 6 bases, J lost 6 bases, and 10 bases stayed unmatched. In DNA form, the CDR3 reads TGCAGCGTGCAAACGGACAGGGTCTCCGAGCAGTACTTC. Protein: CSVQTDRVSEQYF.

V gene TRBV5-1 combines with J gene TRBJ2-2, with D uncertain. Germline CDR1 reads SGHRS; CDR2 reads YFSETQ. V was shortened by 0 bases and J by 2 bases, with 8 bases between the two germline ends. The CDR3 runs to 15 residues. The CDR3 coding sequence is TGCGCCAGCAGCTTGGACAGCTTTAACACCGGGGAGCTGTTTTTT. Its translation: CASSLDSFNTGELFF.

The chain is built from TRBV28 and TRBJ2-2; 7 bases are a match to TRBD1. The CDR3 runs to 15 residues. The germline CDR1 and CDR2 sequences are MDHEN and SYDVKM. The ends lost 7 bases at V and 5 bases at J; junction bases unmatched: 10. The chain's CDR3 is CASTIGTAETGELFF. The CDR3 nucleotides are TGTGCCAGCACCATCGGGACAGCGGAGACCGGGGAGCTGTTTTTT.

This clone came up once. The CDR3 sequence is CASSPMGTTDTQYF. Written as DNA, the CDR3 is TGTGCCAGCAGCCCCATGGGGACGACAGATACGCAGTATTTT. This chain joins TRBV6-1 and TRBJ2-3; D could derive from TRBD1 or TRBD2 (5 bases each). The CDR3 is made up of 14 amino acids. From germline, CDR1 is MNHNS and CDR2 SASEGT. With 6 bases removed from V and 3 bases from J, the gap between germline ends came to 13 bases.

This CDR3 is CASSRQGAHEKLFF. CDR3 coding DNA: TGTGCCAGCAGTCGACAGGGGGCTCATGAAAAACTGTTTTTT. The chain has TRBV6-1 and TRBJ1-4; 10 bases map to TRBD1. CDR1 is MNHNS and CDR2 is SASEGT in the germline V gene. This CDR3 contains 14 residues. V shed 5 bases, J shed 6 bases, and the junction held 3 bases outside the gene matches.

The gene calls are TRBV11-2 and TRBJ2-7; D perhaps matches TRBD1 (6 bases). Trimming took off 5 bases at V and 6 bases at J, with 20 bases between the two ends. CDR3 size: 15 residues. CDR1 and CDR2 (germline): SGHAT, FQNNGV. The CDR3 protein is CASSEYRDTLVEQYF. The CDR3 DNA is TGTGCCAGCAGCGAGTACCGGGACACCCTCGTCGAGCAGTACTTC.

This sequence joins TRBV4-1 and TRBJ2-3, with D uncertain. The germline CDR1 and CDR2 sequences are MGHRA and YSYEKL. The CDR3 is made up of 15 amino acids. The ends were cut back, 1 base at V and 4 bases at J, with 12 bases in the middle. CDR3 DNA: TGCGCCAGCAGCCAAGCTGTGACCGGAGCAGATACGCAGTATTTT. Its protein is CASSQAVTGADTQYF.

This clone came up once. V is TRBV29-1 and J is TRBJ2-3, with unresolved D. CDR1 is SQVTM and CDR2 is ANQGSEA in the germline V gene. The CDR3 loop spans 14 amino acids. Trimming removed 3 bases from V and 0 bases from J, with 10 bases in between. CDR3 sequence: CSVESRISTDTQYF. For the CDR3, the DNA is TGCAGCGTTGAGAGTCGGATTAGCACAGATACGCAGTATTTT.

The J gene is TRBJ1-2, the V gene TRBV6-6, with 8 bases matching TRBD1. Looked up from germline, CDR1 is MNHNY and CDR2 is SVGAGI (reference sequence). Trimming at V came to 2 bases and at J to 8 bases, leaving 10 bases not matched to a gene. The CDR3 runs to 15 residues. CDR3 sequence reads: CASSYETGEVGGYTF. The CDR3 DNA sequence: TGTGCCAGCAGTTACGAGACAGGGGAGGTGGGAGGCTACACCTTC.

Within the sample, this clone is medium-sized. The J gene is TRBJ2-7, the V gene TRBV14, with D unclear. Per germline, CDR1 SGHDN and CDR2 FVKESK. CDR3 length equals 11 residues. V was shortened by 1 base and J by 5 bases, with 3 bases between the two germline ends. Here the CDR3 reads CASSQGNEQYF. CDR3 sequence (DNA): TGTGCCAGCAGCCAAGGCAACGAGCAGTACTTC.

V and J are TRBV6-1 and TRBJ2-7, with no clear D. Per the germline V gene, CDR1 is MNHNS and CDR2 is SASEGT. V lost 2 bases, J lost 3 bases, and 11 bases lay in between. The CDR3 length is 14 residues. This CDR3 is CASSESLGFYEQYF. The CDR3 bases are TGTGCCAGCAGTGAATCCCTGGGGTTCTACGAGCAGTACTTC.

The chain recombines TRBV7-9 with TRBJ2-3; D might be TRBD2 (6 bases). CDR1 is SEHNR, CDR2 FQNEAQ, per germline (reference sequence). CDR3 size: 14 residues. V was shortened by 5 bases and J by 6 bases, with 15 bases between the two germline ends. The CDR3 region has the DNA TGTGCCAGCAGCCCCTGGGGGAGGCTGGATACGCAGTATTTT. It translates to CASSPWGRLDTQYF.

V is TRBV2 and J is TRBJ1-2; TRBD1 matches at 7 bases. The CDR3 contains 12 residues. The J segment lost 8 bases and the V segment lost 8 bases, leaving 8 bases of the junction unmatched. Germline CDR1 reads SNHLY; CDR2 reads FYNNEI. DNA for the CDR3: TGTGCCAGCGGGACAGATCCCTTAGGCTACACCTTC. This codes for CASGTDPLGYTF. The entire variable domain, with the rest obtained from reference TRBV2 and TRBJ1-2, is as follows: EPEVTQTPSHQVTQMGQEVILRCVPISNHLYFYWYRQILGQKVEFLVSFYNNEISEKSEIFDDQFSVERPDGSNFTLKIRSTKLEDSAMYFCASGTDPLGYTFGSGTRLTVV.

The genes are TRBV12-5 and TRBJ1-5, with D possibly being TRBD1 (5 bases). The CDR3 is made up of 15 amino acids. V shed 7 bases and J shed 6 bases, with 19 bases lying between them. Germline V gene lookup returns CDR1 LGHNT and CDR2 FRNRAP. The CDR3: CASASPGFLCQPQHF. CDR3 sequence (DNA): TGTGCTAGTGCCAGTCCAGGGTTCTTATGTCAGCCCCAGCATTTT.

This clone came up once. The chain recombines TRBV30 with TRBJ2-2; no definite D call. V lost 2 bases and J 2 bases, leaving 0 bases between the germline ends. CDR3 size: 11 residues. Germline-derived CDR1 and CDR2 are GTSNPN and SVGIG (reference sequence). CDR3: CAWSNTGELFF. The CDR3 DNA reads TGTGCCTGGAGTAACACCGGGGAGCTGTTTTTT.

The chain joins TRBV27 to TRBJ2-3; D not certain. Germline-derived CDR1 and CDR2 are MNHEY and SMNVEV (reference sequence). Trimming took off 1 base at V and 6 bases at J, with 8 bases between the two ends. The CDR3 sequence is 13 residues long. In DNA, the CDR3 is TGTGCCAGCAGTTTATATCCCCCCGATACGCAGTATTTT. Translation gives CASSLYPPDTQYF.

The V call is TRBV30, the J call TRBJ2-5; D not certain. Germline V CDR1 and CDR2: GTSNPN, SVGIG (reference sequence). The CDR3 extends over 11 amino acids. The V end was cut by 2 bases, the J end by 5 bases, with 6 bases between. CDR3 region: CAWSPKETQYF. The CDR3 DNA sequence: TGTGCCTGGAGTCCCAAGGAGACCCAGTACTTC.

The chain combines TRBV6-6 with TRBJ2-6, with a tentative D call TRBD2 (6 bases). Trimming cost V 3 bases and J 2 bases, with 11 bases left between them. The CDR3 consists of 16 residues. Germline CDR1 is MNHNY and CDR2 is SVGAGI (reference sequence). Here the CDR3 reads CASSYSAGTGANVLTF. The CDR3 DNA is TGTGCCAGCAGTTATTCCGCGGGGACTGGGGCCAACGTCCTGACTTTC.

This rearrangement joins TRBV4-2 to TRBJ2-1; D remains unclear. In germline, CDR1 is LGHNA, CDR2 YNFKEQ. The CDR3 sequence is 15 residues long. Trimming left V 0 bases short and J 8 bases short, with 14 bases between. The DNA of the CDR3 is TGTGCCAGCAGCCAAGATCTGACTGGCGACTATGAGCAGTTCTTC. The encoded protein is CASSQDLTGDYEQFF.